These 19 T cell receptor beta chains originate from one sample sequenced in a study of T-cell memory formation after mild COVID-19 listed by TCRdb under 2021. Library creation used 5' RACE. Sequencing used an Illumina NovaSeq 6000. Using fastp trimming at Q25 and MiXCR clonotype assembly, TCRdb reanalyzed the public sequencing data and kept in-frame beta chains. CDR3 protein sequences are deduplicated, and each keeps its most common genes and DNA. Present in this sample are about 280,000 distinct CDR3 sequences, roughly 8.2% of which were seen just once. The top ten clones comprise about 20% of the sample. Sequencing input: PBMCs or a T cell subset sorted from them (not recorded which). All receptors come from a man aged 18 to 35 who had mild COVID-19 (a few samples of this study predate the infection). The sample titles of this study are shuffled in the database, so cell type and time point are left out; the donor was told from shared clones.

This clonotype appeared a few times. The V and J genes are TRBV20-1 and TRBJ1-5; D is uncertain. The CDR3 spans 15 residues. V lost 1 base and J 4 bases, leaving 14 bases between the germline ends. CDR1 DFQATT and CDR2 SNEGSKA come from the germline V gene (reference sequence). The CDR3 loop reads CSARASLATNQPQHF. The DNA of the CDR3 is TGCAGTGCTAGAGCCTCATTGGCGACGAATCAGCCCCAGCATTTT.

A few counts support this clonotype. V usage is TRBV5-1 and J usage is TRBJ2-2, with 8 bases fitting TRBD1. The CDR3 is made up of 18 amino acids. Germline V gives CDR1 SGHRS, CDR2 YFSETQ. Germline trimming cut 0 bases from V and 4 bases from J; bases unmatched to any gene: 11. This CDR3 reads CASSLDSRAGGGTGELFF. CDR3 bases: TGCGCCAGCAGCTTGGATAGTCGGGCAGGGGGCGGCACCGGGGAGCTGTTTTTT. The full variable domain, its missing parts supplied by reference TRBV5-1 and TRBJ2-2, is KAGVTQTPRYLIKTRGQQVTLSCSPISGHRSVSWYQQTPGQGLQFLFEYFSETQRNKGNFPGRFSGRQFSNSRSEMNVSTLELGDSALYLCASSLDSRAGGGTGELFFGEGSRLTVL.

This clonotype was seen a handful of times. This chain connects TRBV4-1 to TRBJ2-1; 8 nucleotides match TRBD1. Germline CDR1 and CDR2: MGHRA and YSYEKL. Unmatched junction bases numbered 13, after V lost 4 bases and J lost 5 bases. The CDR3 runs 17 residues. The CDR3 DNA reads as TGCGCCAGCAGCCGCCGTTCCGGGACAGGAGCTGACAATGAGCAGTTCTTC. It yields the protein CASSRRSGTGADNEQFF.

The chain couples TRBV11-2 to TRBJ1-1; the match to TRBD1 covers 8 bases. J was trimmed by 3 bases and V by 1 base; bases with no gene match: 1. The CDR3 runs 14 residues. Germline CDR1 is SGHAT and CDR2 is FQNNGV. CDR3 region: CASSLAGGDTEAFF. The CDR3 nucleotides read TGTGCCAGCAGCTTAGCAGGGGGCGACACTGAAGCTTTCTTT.

This clonotype turned up a few times. The CDR3 DNA reads as TGTGCCAGCAGCCAAGAATGGGGGCAGAACACCGGGGAGCTGTTTTTT. The encoded protein is CASSQEWGQNTGELFF. The chain links TRBV3-1 to TRBJ2-2; maybe TRBD1 (6 bases). Germline-derived CDR1 and CDR2 are LGHDT and YNNKEL (reference sequence). The CDR3 has 16 residues. V lost 0 bases and J 1 base, leaving 9 bases between the germline ends. Variable domain in full (rest from reference TRBV3-1 and TRBJ2-2): DTAVSQTPKYLVTQMGNDKSIKCEQNLGHDTMYWYKQDSKKFLKIMFSYNNKELIINETVPNRFSPKSPDKAHLNLHINSLELGDSAVYFCASSQEWGQNTGELFFGEGSRLTVL.

This rearrangement joins TRBV3-1 to TRBJ2-1, with D maybe TRBD1 (6 bases). The length of the CDR3 is 13 residues. Between the trimmed V and J ends, which lost 1 base and 10 bases, there was a span of 11 bases. Per germline, CDR1 LGHDT and CDR2 YNNKEL (reference sequence). The CDR3 DNA is TGTGCCAGCAGCCAAGTGGGGGCGAGGGAGCAGTTCTTC. Protein sequence: CASSQVGAREQFF.

This clonotype was picked up a small number of times. This rearrangement joins TRBV25-1 to TRBJ1-4, with D tentatively TRBD1 (5 bases). Germline V lookup: CDR1 MGHDK, CDR2 SYGVNS. V gave up 7 bases and J gave up 7 bases, with 10 bases separating them. This CDR3 region has 12 residues. CDR3 sequence: CASTGLGEKLFF. The DNA of the CDR3 is TGTGCCAGCACAGGGTTGGGTGAAAAACTGTTTTTT. The full variable domain, its missing parts supplied by reference TRBV25-1 and TRBJ1-4, is EADIYQTPRYLVIGTGKKITLECSQTMGHDKMYWYQQDPGMELHLIHYSYGVNSTEKGDLSSESTVSRIRTEHFPLTLESARPSHTSQYLCASTGLGEKLFFGSGTQLSVL.

V and J are TRBV5-1 and TRBJ1-1; D ambiguous. This CDR3 comprises 14 residues. Per germline, CDR1 SGHRS and CDR2 YFSETQ. V shed 0 bases and J shed 0 bases, with 6 bases lying between them. The CDR3 DNA reads as TGCGCCAGCAGCTTGGTCCGTATGAACACTGAAGCTTTCTTT. Its translation is CASSLVRMNTEAFF.

This clonotype was found a few times. The rearrangement links TRBV12-3 or TRBV12-4 to TRBJ1-4, with a possible D match to TRBD1 (6 bases). V was shortened by 11 bases and J by 7 bases, with 17 bases between the two germline ends. The CDR3 has 13 residues. CDR3 protein: CAAQTGYGEKLFF. DNA of the CDR3: TGTGCCGCTCAAACAGGGTACGGTGAAAAACTGTTTTTT.

This clonotype was seen at least ten times. V usage is TRBV29-1 and J usage is TRBJ1-2; D unclear. Germline assignment: CDR1 SQVTM and CDR2 ANQGSEA. The CDR3 runs 14 residues. Trimming cost V 3 bases and J 4 bases, with 15 bases left between them. For the CDR3, the DNA is TGCAGCGTTGATCTCAGTCAGACCACCTATGGCTACACCTTC. Translated, it gives CSVDLSQTTYGYTF.

The table lists this clonotype with a few counts. The gene calls are TRBV25-1 and TRBJ1-1; a possible D gene is TRBD1 (6 bases). The CDR3 loop spans 13 amino acids. The V gene lost 2 bases and the J gene lost 3 bases, with 7 bases spanning the gap. Germline values: CDR1 MGHDK, CDR2 SYGVNS. The DNA for the CDR3 is TGTGCCAGCAGTGAACGGACAGACACTGAAGCTTTCTTT. This encodes CASSERTDTEAFF.

This clonotype was seen repeatedly, ten times or more. This chain uses TRBV20-1 with TRBJ2-1; 9 bases fit TRBD2. This CDR3 is 17 amino acids long. J was trimmed by 6 bases and V by 3 bases; bases with no gene match: 15. CDR1 and CDR2 (germline): DFQATT, SNEGSKA (reference sequence). CDR3 nucleotides: TGCAGTGCTAGCGGGCTAGCGGGGACCACCGGGGGCAATGAGCAGTTCTTC. This encodes CSASGLAGTTGGNEQFF.

In its sample, this clonotype was seen many times. This chain links TRBV4-3 with TRBJ1-4; 7 bases map to TRBD1. The CDR3 consists of 15 residues. The V segment lost 4 bases and the J segment 2 bases; nucleotides outside the gene matches: 4. Germline values: CDR1 LGHNA, CDR2 YSLEER. The CDR3, as DNA: TGCGCCAGCAGCCCCCAGGGGGGGACTAATGAAAAACTGTTTTTT. As protein: CASSPQGGTNEKLFF.

J is TRBJ2-2 and V is TRBV4-3; D may correspond to TRBD1 or TRBD2 (6 bases each). V lost 1 base, J lost 4 bases, and 13 bases lay in between. The CDR3 runs 16 residues. CDR1 and CDR2 from the germline V gene are LGHNA and YSLEER. CDR3 loop: CASSQGFGGFTGELFF. CDR3 coding DNA: TGCGCCAGCAGCCAAGGGTTCGGGGGCTTCACCGGGGAGCTGTTTTTT.

The genes are TRBV27 and TRBJ2-1, with 9 bases that match TRBD2. Per the germline V gene, CDR1 is MNHEY and CDR2 is SMNVEV (reference sequence). Losses at the gene ends were 2 bases for V and 3 bases for J; bases not matched to a gene: 5. CDR3 length: 16 amino acids. CDR3 residues: CASSLGTSSFYNEQFF. The CDR3 coding sequence is TGTGCCAGCAGTTTAGGGACTAGCTCTTTCTACAATGAGCAGTTCTTC.

This chain connects TRBV12-3 or TRBV12-4 to TRBJ1-2, with no clear D. With 7 bases removed from V and 2 bases from J, the gap between germline ends came to 14 bases. CDR3 length: 14 residues. CDR3 nucleotides: TGTGCCAGCACCAACATGGGGAGCAACTATGGCTACACCTTC. Translated: CASTNMGSNYGYTF.

The genes are TRBV18 and TRBJ2-7, with D unresolved. From germline, CDR1 is KGHSH and CDR2 LQKENI. The CDR3 has 13 amino acids. Trimming left V 3 bases short and J 6 bases short, with 12 bases between. The CDR3 is CASSPTTGAEQYF. The CDR3, as DNA: TGTGCCAGCTCACCTACCACGGGTGCCGAGCAGTACTTC.

To note about this clonotype: An end of the junction differs from the germline gene, which may be a read error. The rearrangement links TRBV10-3 to TRBJ1-3, with D hard to call. The CDR3 length is 12 residues. Per the germline V gene, CDR1 is ENHRY and CDR2 is SYGVKD. The CDR3 reads CAISEDRTAGDF. DNA for the CDR3: TGTGCCATCAGTGAGGACCGGACCGCCGGGGATTTT.

This clonotype was detected many times. The chain has TRBV5-1 and TRBJ1-5; D is unclear. In germline, CDR1 is SGHRS, CDR2 YFSETQ. V gave up 0 bases and J gave up 4 bases, with 11 bases separating them. The CDR3 runs to 15 residues. The CDR3 protein is CASSLAGVPNQPQHF. The CDR3 coding sequence is TGCGCCAGCAGCTTGGCCGGGGTTCCTAATCAGCCCCAGCATTTT.